Listed here are 16 T cell receptor beta chains from one sample, sequenced in a study of OX40 agonist ivuxolimab in advanced cancers. Only in-frame clones appear in the TCRdb table, and some are missing; sequencing was by immunoSEQ multiplex PCR. The sample records approximately 94,000 clones, approximately 89% being singletons. The source was CD4+ or CD8+ T cells sorted from blood, collected in a trial of the OX40 agonist ivuxolimab. The receptors stem from an adult with an advanced solid tumor such as melanoma, head and neck, liver or kidney cancer.

The gene calls are TRBV6-1 and TRBJ2-3; 7 nucleotides match TRBD2. V shed 6 bases and J 2 bases; nucleotides not matched to a gene: 8. This CDR3 has 15 residues. From germline, CDR1 is MNHNS and CDR2 SASEGT. Written as DNA, the CDR3 is TGTGCCAGCAGAGCTAGCGGAGTCGACACAGATACGCAGTATTTT. Its protein is CASRASGVDTDTQYF.

This chain connects TRBV11-2 to TRBJ2-1, with D perhaps TRBD2 (5 bases). This CDR3 is 12 amino acids long. Germline V gene lookup returns CDR1 SGHAT and CDR2 FQNNGV. Trimming shortened V by 2 bases and J by 9 bases, and 8 bases separated the two germline ends. CDR3 sequence: CASSLQRGEQFF. The DNA of the CDR3 is TGTGCCAGCAGCTTACAACGGGGTGAGCAGTTCTTC.

The chain combines TRBV19 with TRBJ1-1; D is possibly TRBD1 (5 bases). The ends were cut back, 3 bases at V and 1 base at J, with 9 bases in the middle. Germline values: CDR1 LNHDA, CDR2 SQIVND (reference sequence). The CDR3 totals 14 residues. The CDR3 reads CASSMGLANTEAFF. The CDR3, as DNA: TGTGCCAGTAGTATGGGACTGGCGAACACTGAAGCTTTCTTT.

The chain is built from TRBV29-1 and TRBJ2-7; 8 bases fit TRBD1. Trimming removed 5 bases from V and 2 bases from J; junction bases left unmatched: 5. The CDR3 has 13 amino acids. Per germline, CDR1 SQVTM and CDR2 ANQGSEA. The CDR3 DNA sequence: TGCAGCGTTCGACAGGGGTCGACCTACGAGCAGTACTTC. It specifies CSVRQGSTYEQYF.

This clone was detected a few times. CDR3 coding DNA: TGTGCCATCGGAACCGGGACTCCGAACACCGGGGAGCTGTTTTTT. The encoded protein is CAIGTGTPNTGELFF. V gene TRBV10-3 combines with J gene TRBJ2-2, with a weak D call TRBD2 (6 bases). The CDR3 is 15 residues long. CDR1 and CDR2 (germline): ENHRY, SYGVKD. V was trimmed by 8 bases and J by 0 bases, leaving 13 bases between them.

The chain has TRBV18 and TRBJ1-5; maybe TRBD1 (6 bases). In germline, CDR1 is KGHSH, CDR2 LQKENI. This CDR3 is 12 amino acids long. Trimming stripped 0 bases from V and 15 bases from J, with 12 bases between. In nucleotides, the CDR3 is TGTGCCAGCTCACCACCGCAGGGGACACCGCATTTT. Translation: CASSPPQGTPHF.

The CDR3 reads CASSPSGRVDTQYF. DNA for the CDR3: TGTGCCAGCAGCCCAAGCGGGAGAGTCGATACGCAGTATTTT. The V call is TRBV7-3, the J call TRBJ2-3, with 8 bases lining up with TRBD2. From germline, CDR1 is SGHTA and CDR2 FQGTGA. V lost 5 bases, J lost 6 bases, and 7 bases stayed unmatched. The length of the CDR3 is 14 residues.

The rearrangement links TRBV18 to TRBJ2-6; no clear D. V was clipped by 3 bases and J by 0 bases, with 6 bases between them. The V gene's germline CDR1 is KGHSH and CDR2 LQKENI. The CDR3 runs 15 residues. The CDR3 nucleotides read TGTGCCAGCTCACCCAAGAGCTCTGGGGCCAACGTCCTGACTTTC. This translates into CASSPKSSGANVLTF.

This clone was detected only once. This sequence joins TRBV6-5 and TRBJ1-5; unclear D gene. Germline V gene sequence: CDR1 MNHEY, CDR2 SVGAGI. The CDR3 loop spans 14 amino acids. Trimming took 5 bases from V and 3 from J, leaving 11 bases between them. The CDR3 here is CASSTGKDNQPQHF. The DNA of the CDR3 is TGTGCCAGCAGTACCGGGAAGGACAATCAGCCCCAGCATTTT.

This sequence joins TRBV6-1 and TRBJ2-3; the D gene could be TRBD1 or TRBD2 (6 bases each). Looked up from germline, CDR1 is MNHNS and CDR2 is SASEGT. V lost 6 bases, J lost 4 bases, and 11 bases lay in between. The CDR3 length is 13 residues. Written as DNA, the CDR3 is TGTGCCAGCAGGCACAGGGAGGCAGATACGCAGTATTTT. Protein product: CASRHREADTQYF.

V and J are TRBV5-6 and TRBJ1-2; D unclear. This CDR3 comprises 13 residues. With 0 bases removed from V and 8 bases from J, the gap between germline ends came to 11 bases. Germline CDR1 is SGHDT and CDR2 is YYEEEE. CDR3 protein: CASSLAGFQGYTF. In nucleotides, the CDR3 is TGTGCCAGCAGCTTGGCCGGGTTTCAGGGCTACACCTTC.

The V call is TRBV19, the J call TRBJ2-7, with no clear D. This CDR3 spans 14 amino acids. Germline CDR1 reads LNHDA; CDR2 reads SQIVND (reference sequence). V lost 0 bases and J 0 bases, leaving 6 bases between the germline ends. The CDR3 DNA reads as TGTGCCAGTAGTATAGATCCGGGCTCCTACGAGCAGTACTTC. It is translated as CASSIDPGSYEQYF.

V gene TRBV2 combines with J gene TRBJ2-7; 11 bases are shared with TRBD2. V lost 0 bases to trimming and J lost 2 bases; unmatched junction nucleotides: 3. From germline, CDR1 is SNHLY and CDR2 FYNNEI. This CDR3 is built from 16 residues. The CDR3 here is CASSEAKGLAAYEQYF. The CDR3 nucleotides are TGTGCCAGCAGTGAAGCTAAGGGACTAGCGGCCTACGAGCAGTACTTC.

The CDR3 DNA is TGTGCCAGTCAAGAGGGCTATGGCTACACCTTC. Encoded protein: CASQEGYGYTF. The J gene is TRBJ1-2, the V gene TRBV19; D unclear. The V and J ends lost 8 bases and 4 bases respectively, with 8 bases between them. The CDR3 loop spans 11 amino acids. CDR1 and CDR2 from the germline V gene are LNHDA and SQIVND (reference sequence).

The genes are TRBV10-3 and TRBJ1-4; D is possibly TRBD1 (5 bases). The CDR3 consists of 17 residues. CDR1 and CDR2 from the germline V gene are ENHRY and SYGVKD. The V and J ends lost 2 bases and 3 bases respectively, with 16 bases between them. CDR3 loop: CAISETAPGPSNEKLFF. In DNA form, the CDR3 reads TGTGCCATCAGTGAGACTGCACCGGGACCGTCTAATGAAAAACTGTTTTTT.

The chain couples TRBV30 to TRBJ2-7; 8 bases agree with TRBD1. Germline-derived CDR1 and CDR2 are GTSNPN and SVGIG (reference sequence). V gave up 0 bases and J gave up 1 base; unmatched junction bases: 11. This CDR3 has 17 amino acids. The CDR3 nucleotides read TGTGCCTGGAGTGTAAGGATCTCCGGGACAGGATCCTACGAGCAGTACTTC. Translation: CAWSVRISGTGSYEQYF. Full variable domain (remainder filled in from reference TRBV30 and TRBJ2-7): SQTIHQWPATLVQPVGSPLSLECTVEGTSNPNLYWYRQAAGRGLQLLFYSVGIGQISSEVPQNLSASRPQDRQFILSSKKLLLSDSGFYLCAWSVRISGTGSYEQYFGPGTRLTVT.